By sample share, the clone carrying this TCR beta chain is medium-sized (0.01 to 0.1%). Its specificity is not known. This entry comes from a study of immune heterogeneity within non-small cell lung tumors. Whole-study results and caveats: Clonality of local T cells correlated moderately but significantly with local tumor mutational burden (R roughly 0.31).

Samples each supplied around 600 ng of bulk tumor genomic DNA as template. Several spatially distant biopsies were obtained per primary tumor intraoperatively. Newly diagnosed with untreated non-small cell lung cancer, the patients underwent curative surgery. Looked up from germline, CDR1 is LGHDT and CDR2 is YNNKEL (reference sequence). The junction had 3 bases not matched to a gene; V was cut back by 5 bases and J by 6 bases. The CDR3 consists of 12 residues. Amplification of the TCR beta CDR3 was achieved through multiplex PCR with 32 V and 13 J primers. One entry per CDR3 protein, called by TCRdb with MiXCR from the multiplex PCR reads. Seen here are about 3,100 distinct CDR3 sequences, 17% observed once, and the top ten hold about 20%.

The source is a man in his fifties with non-small cell lung cancer. This chain connects TRBV3-1 to TRBJ1-1, with 7 bases lining up with TRBD1. Sequences were obtained from lung tumor tissue. Here the CDR3 DNA reads TGTGCCAGCAGCTCGACAGGGCCTGAAGCTTTCTTT. Its protein product is CASSSTGPEAFF.